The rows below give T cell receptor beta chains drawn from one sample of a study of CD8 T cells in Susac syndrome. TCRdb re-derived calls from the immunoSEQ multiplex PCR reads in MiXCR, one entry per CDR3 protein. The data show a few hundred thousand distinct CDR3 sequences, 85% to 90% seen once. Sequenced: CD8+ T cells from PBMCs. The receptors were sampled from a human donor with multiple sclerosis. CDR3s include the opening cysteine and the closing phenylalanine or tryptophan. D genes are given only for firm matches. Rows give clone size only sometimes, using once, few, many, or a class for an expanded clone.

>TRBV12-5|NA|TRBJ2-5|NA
CASGLPGRLQETQYF
TGTGCTAGTGGTTTGCCAGGCCGTCTACAAGAGACCCAGTACTTC
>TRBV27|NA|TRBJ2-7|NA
CASSSRSVRPTYEQYF
TGTGCCAGCAGTTCCCGGTCGGTCAGGCCTACCTACGAGCAGTACTTC
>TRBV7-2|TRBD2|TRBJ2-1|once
CASSLPTGVAGDPSSYNEQFF
TGTGCCAGCAGCTTACCGACTGGAGTAGCGGGGGACCCGAGCTCCTACAATGAGCAGTTCTTC
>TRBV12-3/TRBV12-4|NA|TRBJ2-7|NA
CASSFQGANYEQYF
TGTGCCAGCAGTTTCCAGGGAGCAAACTACGAGCAGTACTTC
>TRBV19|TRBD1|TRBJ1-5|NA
CASSIGQGIGISNQPQHF
TGTGCCAGTAGTATCGGACAGGGGATCGGTATAAGCAATCAGCCCCAGCATTTT
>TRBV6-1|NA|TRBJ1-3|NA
CASSPLNPGAEELSGNTIYF
TGTGCCAGCAGTCCCCTAAACCCCGGGGCGGAGGAGCTCTCTGGAAACACCATATATTTT
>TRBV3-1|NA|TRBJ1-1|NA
CASSQDPLDRLTTEAFF
TGTGCCAGCAGCCAAGATCCCCTCGACAGGTTAACGACTGAAGCTTTCTTT
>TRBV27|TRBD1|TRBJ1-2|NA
CASSITGGAWGYTF
TGTGCCAGCAGTATCACAGGGGGCGCTTGGGGCTACACCTTC
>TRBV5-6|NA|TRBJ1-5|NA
CASSLAAGGTYSNQPQHF
TGTGCCAGCAGCTTGGCCGCGGGGGGGACTTATAGCAATCAGCCCCAGCATTTT
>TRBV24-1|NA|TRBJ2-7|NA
CATSDCRPGSLSYEQYF
TGTGCCACCAGTGATTGCCGACCAGGGTCCCTCTCCTACGAGCAGTACTTC
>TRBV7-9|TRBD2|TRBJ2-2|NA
CASSLAPAGGGTGELFF
TGTGCCAGCAGCTTAGCACCAGCGGGGGGCGGCACCGGGGAGCTGTTTTTT